The T cell receptor beta chain described here comes from a study of beta chain features in type 1 diabetes. The entirety of the isolated RNA underwent reverse transcription, so expressed TCRB transcripts were sequenced. Only in-frame clones appear in the TCRdb table, and some are missing; sequencing was by immunoSEQ multiplex PCR. In the table there are about 650,000 clones, around 12% of which are singletons. Broader study findings: Fewer junction insertions and more nucleotide deletions appeared in type 1 diabetes patients. For Type 1 diabetes patients, all four CD4+ subsets carried TCRB CDR3s that were moderately but significantly shorter.

Comments on this clone: Antigen specificity is unknown.

The germline V gene encodes CDR1 LGHNT and CDR2 FRNRAP. Trimming pared 4 bases from V and 1 base from J, leaving 8 bases between. The CDR3 has 13 residues. Via the markers CD45RO/CCR7/CD25/CD127/CD95/CD27, stem cell-like memory, regulatory, central memory and naive CD4+ cells were sorted. V and J are TRBV12-5 and TRBJ2-7; D gene ambiguous. The sample comprised naive CD4+ T cells from blood. This receptor was obtained from a man aged 30-40 years with type 1 diabetes. In DNA form, the CDR3 reads TGTGCTAGTGGTTCGGACGTATCCTACGAGCAGTACTTC. It codes for CASGSDVSYEQYF.